This TCR beta chain derives from a study of cytomegalovirus exposure and HLA in healthy donors. Study-level points and caveats: TCR clusters originating in the first cohort tended to co-occur in the 120 validation repertoires, according to a later analysis.

Note on this clone: Its antigen remains unknown.

The germline gives CDR1 MNHEY, CDR2 SVGAGI. V gave up 7 bases and J gave up 4 bases, with 12 bases separating them. This CDR3 is 13 amino acids long. TCRdb's copy holds only in-frame clones and misses some; the assay was immunoSEQ multiplex PCR. The sample lists some 170,000 clones, approximately 89% occurring once. This TCR derives from a woman between 18 and 30 years old in good health and CMV-seropositive. The chain recombines TRBV6-5 with TRBJ2-3; D uncertain. Source material: PBMCs. This chain's CDR3 is CASNLMGADTQYF. In DNA, the CDR3 is TGTGCCAGCAACCTCATGGGCGCAGATACGCAGTATTTT.